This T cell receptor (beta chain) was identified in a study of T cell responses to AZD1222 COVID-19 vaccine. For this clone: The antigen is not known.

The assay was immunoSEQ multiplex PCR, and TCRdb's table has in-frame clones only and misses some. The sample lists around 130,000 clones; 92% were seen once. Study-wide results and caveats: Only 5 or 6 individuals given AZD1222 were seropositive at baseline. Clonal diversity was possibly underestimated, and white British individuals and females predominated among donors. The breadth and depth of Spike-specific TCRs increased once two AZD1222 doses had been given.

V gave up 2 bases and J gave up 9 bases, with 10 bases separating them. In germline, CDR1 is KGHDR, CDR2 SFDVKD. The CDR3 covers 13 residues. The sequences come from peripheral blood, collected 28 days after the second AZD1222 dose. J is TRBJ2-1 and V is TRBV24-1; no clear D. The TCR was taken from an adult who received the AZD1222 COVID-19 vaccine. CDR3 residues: CATSDSATGEQFF. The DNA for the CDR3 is TGTGCCACCAGTGATTCCGCGACGGGTGAGCAGTTCTTC.